These 12 T cell receptor beta chains came from one sample sequenced in a study of cytomegalovirus exposure and HLA in healthy donors. The PCR had 60 Vbeta and 13 Jbeta primers. Repertoires were generated with immunoSEQ multiplex PCR, while TCRdb's copy carries only in-frame clones and drops some. The data show approximately 170,000 clones, around 76% seen once. The sample consisted of PBMCs. The source is a woman in her forties in good health and CMV-seronegative.

This chain connects TRBV18 to TRBJ2-1, with 10 bases lining up with TRBD2. V lost 3 bases, J lost 4 bases, and 12 bases stayed unmatched. CDR3 length: 18 residues. Germline V gives CDR1 KGHSH, CDR2 LQKENI. The CDR3 spells CASSPQSPGLAAYNEQFF. The CDR3 DNA follows: TGTGCCAGCTCACCTCAAAGTCCTGGACTAGCGGCATACAATGAGCAGTTCTTC.

The V and J genes are TRBV27 and TRBJ1-1; 9 nucleotides line up with TRBD1. CDR1 MNHEY and CDR2 SMNVEV come from the germline V gene (reference sequence). The CDR3 covers 14 residues. V lost 5 bases to trimming and J lost 3 bases; unmatched junction nucleotides: 4. CDR3 DNA: TGTGCCAGCAGTGTGGGACAGGGACACACTGAAGCTTTCTTT. Translated: CASSVGQGHTEAFF.

The chain recombines TRBV5-5 with TRBJ1-1; TRBD1 aligns across 8 bases. This CDR3 is 14 amino acids long. V shed 2 bases, J shed 5 bases, and the junction held 5 bases outside the gene matches. Germline V gene sequence: CDR1 SGHKS, CDR2 YYEKEE (reference sequence). CDR3 in amino acids: CASSFAGQGTEAFF. CDR3 sequence (DNA): TGTGCCAGCAGCTTTGCAGGACAGGGTACTGAAGCTTTCTTT.

The V and J genes are TRBV5-6 and TRBJ2-7, with 10 positions matching TRBD1. Looked up from germline, CDR1 is SGHDT and CDR2 is YYEEEE. V was pared by 2 bases and J by 1 base, with 6 bases of the junction left unmatched. The CDR3 has 16 residues. The CDR3 sequence: CASSFSGQGSSYEQYF. CDR3 nucleotides: TGTGCCAGCAGCTTTTCGGGACAGGGGTCATCCTACGAGCAGTACTTC.

V usage is TRBV19 and J usage is TRBJ1-3; unclear D gene. The germline V gene has CDR1 LNHDA and CDR2 SQIVND (reference sequence). The CDR3 contains 17 residues. V was pared by 0 bases and J by 1 base, with 13 bases between. This CDR3 reads CASSIDLWSSSGNTIYF. DNA of the CDR3: TGTGCCAGTAGTATAGATCTATGGAGTTCGTCTGGAAACACCATATATTTT.

This rearrangement joins TRBV18 to TRBJ1-1; D is undetermined. The CDR3 has 14 amino acids. V was pared by 6 bases and J by 1 base, with 12 bases between. Germline V lookup: CDR1 KGHSH, CDR2 LQKENI. CDR3 in amino acids: CASSTASGNTEAFF. The CDR3 nucleotides read TGTGCCAGCTCCACAGCCTCAGGGAACACTGAAGCTTTCTTT.

CDR3 nucleotide sequence: TGTGCCAGCAGTGGAGGGAGTCATAACACTGAAGCTTTCTTT. Its translation: CASSGGSHNTEAFF. The rearrangement joins TRBV27 to TRBJ1-1, with D unclear. The CDR3 is 14 amino acids. The ends were cut back, 5 bases at V and 2 bases at J, with 12 bases in the middle. Germline CDR1 and CDR2: MNHEY and SMNVEV (reference sequence).

This chain links TRBV9 with TRBJ2-7, with D tentatively TRBD1 (6 bases). The V and J ends lost 5 bases and 2 bases respectively, with 14 bases between them. CDR1 and CDR2 (germline): SGDLS, YYNGEE. This CDR3 comprises 14 residues. The CDR3 nucleotides read TGTGCCAGCAGGTCACAGGGCCAGGCCTACGAGCAGTACTTC. Residues: CASRSQGQAYEQYF.

The sample holds one count of this clone. Other DNA sequences in the same sample also yield this CDR3. V gene TRBV7-3 combines with J gene TRBJ1-1; D might be TRBD1 (5 bases). The CDR3 runs to 13 residues. Trimming took 4 bases from V and 2 from J, leaving 8 bases between them. Germline CDR1 SGHTA, CDR2 FQGTGA. The DNA of the CDR3 is TGTGCCAGCAGCTCGCAGGGAAACACTGAAGCTTTCTTT. It encodes CASSSQGNTEAFF. Full variable domain (missing parts from reference TRBV7-3 and TRBJ1-1): GAGVSQTPSNKVTEKGKYVELRCDPISGHTALYWYRQSLGQGPEFLIYFQGTGAADDSGLPNDRFFAVRPEGSVSTLKIQRTERGDSAVYLCASSSQGNTEAFFGQGTRLTVV.

This chain connects TRBV2 to TRBJ1-2, with 8 bases fitting TRBD1. Looked up from germline, CDR1 is SNHLY and CDR2 is FYNNEI. The CDR3 is 13 amino acids. With 6 bases clipped from V and 2 bases from J, the junction kept 2 bases outside the gene matches. The DNA for the CDR3 is TGTGCCAGCAGGGGACAGGAAAACTATGGCTACACCTTC. Its protein product is CASRGQENYGYTF. The full variable domain, in which reference TRBV2 and TRBJ1-2 provide the parts outside the CDR3, is EPEVTQTPSHQVTQMGQEVILRCVPISNHLYFYWYRQILGQKVEFLVSFYNNEISEKSEIFDDQFSVERPDGSNFTLKIRSTKLEDSAMYFCASRGQENYGYTFGSGTRLTVV.

V usage is TRBV9 and J usage is TRBJ1-4, with D possibly matching TRBD1 (5 bases). Trimming removed 0 bases from V and 7 bases from J, with 13 bases in between. This CDR3 region has 15 residues. Germline V gene data show CDR1 as SGDLS and CDR2 as YYNGEE. CDR3 loop: CASSVEPGLGEKLFF. The DNA for the CDR3 is TGTGCCAGCAGCGTAGAACCAGGGCTCGGTGAAAAACTGTTTTTT.

The rearrangement links TRBV28 to TRBJ1-2; weak D call: TRBD1 (6 bases). V was clipped by 7 bases and J by 3 bases, with 12 bases between them. This CDR3 has 13 amino acids. Germline V gene data show CDR1 as MDHEN and CDR2 as SYDVKM. The CDR3 nucleotides read TGTGCCAGCAATCCAGGGGTTTACTATGGCTACACCTTC. This codes for CASNPGVYYGYTF.